One and the same sample provided the 30 T cell receptor beta chains below, sequenced in a study of blood T cell repertoires in COVID-19 (TCRdb year 2020). Library generation was performed with the immunoSEQ multiplex PCR assay. This is the immuneACCESS table as TCRdb keeps it, with only in-frame sequences that have V and J called. A part of the clones is gone; compared with another copy, unresolved V genes explain less than half, and the rest is unexplained. This sample holds 150,000 to 200,000 clones; 80% to 85% were observed only once. 11% of the sample comes from the top ten. The sequencing input was peripheral blood. These receptors all stem from a man between 65 and 85 years old with active or convalescent COVID-19.

The chain links TRBV7-8 to TRBJ2-7; 8 bases agree with TRBD2. V gave up 6 bases and J gave up 2 bases; unmatched junction bases: 6. CDR1 SGHVS and CDR2 FQNEAQ come from the germline V gene. The CDR3 sequence is 14 residues long. CDR3 amino acids: CASRRSAGAYEQYF. CDR3 DNA: TGTGCCAGCAGGAGATCAGCGGGGGCCTACGAGCAGTACTTC.

V gene TRBV2 combines with J gene TRBJ1-2; 8 bases line up with TRBD1. In germline, CDR1 is SNHLY, CDR2 FYNNEI. The CDR3 extends over 13 amino acids. J lost 5 bases, V lost 4 bases, and 3 bases had no gene match. CDR3 bases: TGTGCCAGCAGTGGCCGACAGGGGTATGGCTACACCTTC. Its protein product is CASSGRQGYGYTF.

This chain connects TRBV9 to TRBJ2-2, with 13 bases identical to TRBD2. Trimming removed 4 bases from V and 6 bases from J; junction bases left unmatched: 6. Germline V gives CDR1 SGDLS, CDR2 YYNGEE. This CDR3 has 16 residues. This CDR3 reads CASSLRTSGGPGELFF. The CDR3 nucleotides read TGTGCCAGCAGCTTACGGACTAGCGGGGGCCCCGGGGAGCTGTTTTTT.

This chain uses TRBV15 with TRBJ1-4; D may be TRBD1 (6 bases). The length of the CDR3 is 13 residues. V was trimmed by 0 bases and J by 17 bases, leaving 16 bases between them. Germline V CDR1 and CDR2: LNHNV, YYDKDF (reference sequence). CDR3 DNA: TGTGCCACCAGCAGAGAGGAAGGGGGTCGGAGATTTTTT. Translated: CATSREEGGRRFF.

The chain joins TRBV30 to TRBJ1-1, with a weak D call TRBD1 (6 bases). The V gene's germline CDR1 is GTSNPN and CDR2 SVGIG (reference sequence). The CDR3 is made up of 17 amino acids. The V gene lost 4 bases and the J gene lost 1 base, with 22 bases spanning the gap. CDR3 sequence (DNA): TGTGCCTGGAAGCAGGGGCACAGCCTCCTGGGGAACACTGAAGCTTTCTTT. Its translation is CAWKQGHSLLGNTEAFF.

A few counts support this clone. The J gene is TRBJ1-1, the V gene TRBV6-5, with D possibly matching TRBD1 (5 bases). V dropped 7 bases and J dropped 3 bases, with 18 bases sitting between them. Per germline, CDR1 MNHEY and CDR2 SVGAGI. CDR3 size: 15 residues. The CDR3 DNA reads TGTGCCAGCACCCAGGGAGGCCCGGGGGACACTGAAGCTTTCTTT. Translated: CASTQGGPGDTEAFF.

The table lists this clone with many counts. The chain couples TRBV28 to TRBJ2-5; 9 bases are a match to TRBD2. This CDR3 has 15 amino acids. The V segment lost 6 bases and the J segment 1 base; nucleotides outside the gene matches: 6. Germline assignment: CDR1 MDHEN and CDR2 SYDVKM. This CDR3 is CASSLMTSGQETQYF. CDR3 nucleotides: TGTGCCAGCAGCCTCATGACTAGCGGCCAAGAGACCCAGTACTTC.

This clone was counted between two and nine times. This rearrangement joins TRBV5-1 to TRBJ1-1, with TRBD1 matching over 7 bases. Trimming at V came to 2 bases and at J to 0 bases, leaving 7 bases not matched to a gene. Per germline, CDR1 SGHRS and CDR2 YFSETQ. This CDR3 comprises 16 residues. CDR3 residues: CASSLGGGPVNTEAFF. In nucleotides, the CDR3 is TGCGCCAGCAGCTTAGGAGGGGGCCCTGTGAACACTGAAGCTTTCTTT.

The rearrangement uses TRBV7-9 and TRBJ2-1, with D tentatively TRBD2 (6 bases). Trimming removed 5 bases at V and 7 bases at J, with 18 bases between. Germline V CDR1 and CDR2: SEHNR, FQNEAQ (reference sequence). The CDR3 extends over 15 amino acids. CDR3 in amino acids: CASSPKGIADNEQFF. The CDR3 nucleotides are TGTGCCAGCAGCCCCAAAGGAATAGCGGATAATGAGCAGTTCTTC. Filled out from reference TRBV7-9 and TRBJ2-1, the complete variable domain reads DTGVSQNPRHKITKRGQNVTFRCDPISEHNRLYWYRQTLGQGPEFLTYFQNEAQLEKSRLLSDRFSAERPKGSFSTLEIQRTEQGDSAMYLCASSPKGIADNEQFFGPGTRLTVL.

The chain is built from TRBV28 and TRBJ1-4; D is unresolved. Trimming cost V 6 bases and J 14 bases, with 16 bases left between them. Germline-derived CDR1 and CDR2 are MDHEN and SYDVKM. CDR3 length: 12 residues. CDR3 protein: CASRLLRGVLFF. DNA for the CDR3: TGTGCCAGCAGATTGCTCCGGGGTGTCCTGTTTTTT.

CDR3 region: CSVERGTGAHNEQFF. In DNA form, the CDR3 reads TGCAGCGTTGAAAGGGGAACAGGGGCCCACAATGAGCAGTTCTTC. V is TRBV29-1 and J is TRBJ2-1; 7 nucleotides match TRBD1. Trimming removed 2 bases from V and 5 bases from J; junction bases left unmatched: 9. This CDR3 spans 15 amino acids. The germline gives CDR1 SQVTM, CDR2 ANQGSEA.

This chain joins TRBV18 and TRBJ1-4, with D maybe TRBD1 (6 bases). Germline values: CDR1 KGHSH, CDR2 LQKENI. V lost 3 bases, J lost 3 bases, and 8 bases lay in between. CDR3 length: 14 amino acids. The CDR3 DNA reads TGTGCCAGCTCACCCAGGGGACCTAATGAAAAACTGTTTTTT. It translates to CASSPRGPNEKLFF.

The chain couples TRBV7-6 to TRBJ2-2; 7 positions agree with TRBD1. After removal of 0 bases from V and 7 bases from J, the junction contained 11 bases not matched to a gene. Looked up from germline, CDR1 is SGHVS and CDR2 is FNYEAQ. The CDR3 has 17 amino acids. The CDR3: CASSLAPTGVAVGELFF. In nucleotides, the CDR3 is TGTGCCAGCAGCTTAGCCCCTACAGGGGTCGCGGTCGGGGAGCTGTTTTTT.

This clone was detected only once. In DNA, the CDR3 is TGTGCCAGCAGCTTAGGCGAAAGGGGAATGGCCCCCTACGAGCAGTACTTC. Translated, it gives CASSLGERGMAPYEQYF. V is TRBV7-2 and J is TRBJ2-7, with D maybe TRBD1 (5 bases). Trimming took 1 base from V and 2 from J, leaving 18 bases between them. This CDR3 spans 17 amino acids. Germline assignment: CDR1 SGHTA and CDR2 FQGNSA.

The chain has TRBV28 and TRBJ2-5; TRBD2 agrees at 10 bases. From germline, CDR1 is MDHEN and CDR2 SYDVKM. The CDR3 runs to 18 residues. V lost 5 bases and J lost 1; bases outside the gene matches: 13. This CDR3 is CASSPSLAKREGQETQYF. The CDR3 DNA follows: TGTGCCAGCAGTCCCTCTTTGGCTAAGCGGGAGGGCCAAGAGACCCAGTACTTC.

The CDR3 nucleotides read TGTGCCGGGGGACAGGGCTCCTACGAGCAGTACTTC. This encodes CAGGQGSYEQYF. The rearrangement joins TRBV7-9 to TRBJ2-7, with 9 bases that match TRBD1. From germline, CDR1 is SEHNR and CDR2 FQNEAQ (reference sequence). J lost 0 bases, V lost 11 bases, and 2 bases had no gene match. This CDR3 is 12 amino acids long.

Worth noting for this clone: Other DNA sequences in the same sample also yield this CDR3. The CDR3 coding sequence is TGCAGCGGGAGACAGGGCTCCTACGAGCAGTACTTC. This sequence encodes CSGRQGSYEQYF. V usage is TRBV29-1 and J usage is TRBJ2-7; 7 positions agree with TRBD1. The CDR3 is 12 residues long. The V gene end was trimmed by 7 bases and the J gene end by 0 bases; junction bases not matched to a gene: 3. The germline CDR1 and CDR2 sequences are SQVTM and ANQGSEA.

This clone was picked up a small number of times. The rearrangement uses TRBV18 and TRBJ2-7, with TRBD2 as a possible D gene (5 bases). From germline, CDR1 is KGHSH and CDR2 LQKENI. The CDR3 extends over 14 amino acids. The ends were cut back, 4 bases at V and 0 bases at J, with 10 bases in the middle. The CDR3 coding sequence is TGTGCCAGCTCACTCGGACTGCTCTCCTACGAGCAGTACTTC. Its translation is CASSLGLLSYEQYF.

The chain employs TRBV4-3 and TRBJ1-3; D is ambiguous. CDR3 length equals 14 residues. The V end lost 0 bases, the J end lost 0 bases, and 3 bases lay between the germline ends. Germline values: CDR1 LGHNA, CDR2 YSLEER. As DNA, the CDR3 is TGCGCCAGCAGCCAAGACTACTCTGGAAACACCATATATTTT. It encodes CASSQDYSGNTIYF.

This clone was seen more than once but under ten times. V gene TRBV19 combines with J gene TRBJ1-2; weak D call: TRBD1 (6 bases). The length of the CDR3 is 15 residues. V shed 6 bases and J shed 4 bases, with 18 bases lying between them. Germline lookup yields CDR1 LNHDA and CDR2 SQIVND (reference sequence). CDR3 amino acids: CASSRLYRDAYGYTF. The CDR3 DNA reads TGTGCCAGTAGCCGACTTTACAGGGACGCCTATGGCTACACCTTC.

This clone was counted between two and nine times. The chain carries TRBV9 and TRBJ2-7; TRBD2 is a possible D gene (5 bases). Between the trimmed V and J ends, which lost 3 bases and 4 bases, there was a span of 20 bases. This CDR3 has 16 residues. Germline CDR1 is SGDLS and CDR2 is YYNGEE. CDR3 amino acids: CASSASKGAPGYEQYF. The CDR3 coding sequence is TGTGCCAGCAGCGCCAGTAAGGGAGCCCCGGGGTACGAGCAGTACTTC.

The chain employs TRBV12-2 and TRBJ2-7; no check of the table's D call, TRBD1, against the DNA was made. TRBV12-2 is reported as a pseudogene. This CDR3 comprises 13 residues. CDR3 residues: CASRLVHSYEQYF. The DNA of the CDR3 is TGTGCAAGTCGCTTAGTTCACTCCTACGAGCAGTACTTC.

The CDR3 reads CASTDIAGVNTGELFF. The CDR3 nucleotides read TGTGCCAGCACGGATATAGCGGGGGTCAACACCGGGGAGCTGTTTTTT. The rearrangement uses TRBV27 and TRBJ2-2; 9 bases map to TRBD2. Germline lookup yields CDR1 MNHEY and CDR2 SMNVEV (reference sequence). Unmatched junction bases numbered 8, after V lost 7 bases and J lost 2 bases. The CDR3 spans 16 residues.

J is TRBJ2-1 and V is TRBV6-2 or TRBV6-3; perhaps TRBD1 as D (6 bases). CDR1 is MNHEY and CDR2 is SVGEGT in the germline V gene. This CDR3 is 19 amino acids long. With 0 bases removed from V and 1 base from J, the gap between germline ends came to 19 bases. CDR3 amino acids: CASSYSPGTGRLSYNEQFF. Written as DNA, the CDR3 is TGTGCCAGCAGTTACTCCCCCGGCACAGGGCGCCTTTCCTACAATGAGCAGTTCTTC.

This clone has just a few counts. The chain is built from TRBV18 and TRBJ1-1; no firm D call. The ends were cut back, 3 bases at V and 5 bases at J, with 10 bases in the middle. Germline V gene data show CDR1 as KGHSH and CDR2 as LQKENI. The CDR3 has 13 amino acids. The chain's CDR3 is CASSPIGGTEAFF. CDR3 in DNA: TGTGCCAGCTCACCCATAGGCGGGACTGAAGCTTTCTTT. The full variable domain, completed using reference TRBV18 and TRBJ1-1, is NAGVMQNPRHLVRRRGQEARLRCSPMKGHSHVYWYRQLPEEGLKFMVYLQKENIIDESGMPKERFSAEFPKEGPSILRIQQVVRGDSAAYFCASSPIGGTEAFFGQGTRLTVV.

This clone was detected a few times. The J gene is TRBJ1-6, the V gene TRBV7-3; weak D call: TRBD1 (6 bases). The length of the CDR3 is 14 residues. Germline CDR1 SGHTA, CDR2 FQGTGA. Trimming cost V 3 bases and J 10 bases, with 13 bases left between them. CDR3 loop: CASSLGGGRSPLHF. In nucleotides, the CDR3 is TGTGCCAGCAGCTTGGGAGGGGGGAGGTCACCCCTCCACTTT.

The chain recombines TRBV4-1 with TRBJ2-1, with 13 positions matching TRBD2. The CDR3 runs to 16 residues. V shed 1 base, J shed 5 bases, and the junction held 2 bases outside the gene matches. Germline V CDR1 and CDR2: MGHRA, YSYEKL. The CDR3 bases are TGCGCCAGCAGCCAAGTTGGGACTAGCGGGAACAATGAGCAGTTCTTC. This sequence encodes CASSQVGTSGNNEQFF.

This chain joins TRBV5-8 and TRBJ1-3, with a possible D match to TRBD1 (5 bases). Per the germline V gene, CDR1 is SGHTS and CDR2 is YDEGEE. There are 17 residues in the CDR3. V dropped 4 bases and J dropped 2 bases, with 19 bases sitting between them. CDR3 sequence reads: CASSRRWGAGTGNTIYF. The DNA of the CDR3 is TGTGCCAGCAGCCGGCGCTGGGGCGCAGGAACTGGAAACACCATATATTTT.

This clone has just one count. The chain uses TRBV18 and TRBJ2-2; 10 bases map to TRBD2. This CDR3 has 16 residues. Per the germline V gene, CDR1 is KGHSH and CDR2 is LQKENI. V gave up 4 bases and J gave up 2 bases; unmatched junction bases: 4. The CDR3 DNA follows: TGTGCCAGCTCACGACTAGCGGGCCCTAACACCGGGGAGCTGTTTTTT. Protein sequence: CASSRLAGPNTGELFF.

In DNA form, the CDR3 reads TGTGCCATCAGTTCTAGACAGGGGTCCGACAATGAGCAGTTCTTC. As protein: CAISSRQGSDNEQFF. V gene TRBV10-3 combines with J gene TRBJ2-1, with 8 bases matching TRBD1. Unmatched junction bases numbered 8, after V lost 5 bases and J lost 5 bases. The germline CDR1 and CDR2 sequences are ENHRY and SYGVKD. The CDR3 runs to 15 residues.